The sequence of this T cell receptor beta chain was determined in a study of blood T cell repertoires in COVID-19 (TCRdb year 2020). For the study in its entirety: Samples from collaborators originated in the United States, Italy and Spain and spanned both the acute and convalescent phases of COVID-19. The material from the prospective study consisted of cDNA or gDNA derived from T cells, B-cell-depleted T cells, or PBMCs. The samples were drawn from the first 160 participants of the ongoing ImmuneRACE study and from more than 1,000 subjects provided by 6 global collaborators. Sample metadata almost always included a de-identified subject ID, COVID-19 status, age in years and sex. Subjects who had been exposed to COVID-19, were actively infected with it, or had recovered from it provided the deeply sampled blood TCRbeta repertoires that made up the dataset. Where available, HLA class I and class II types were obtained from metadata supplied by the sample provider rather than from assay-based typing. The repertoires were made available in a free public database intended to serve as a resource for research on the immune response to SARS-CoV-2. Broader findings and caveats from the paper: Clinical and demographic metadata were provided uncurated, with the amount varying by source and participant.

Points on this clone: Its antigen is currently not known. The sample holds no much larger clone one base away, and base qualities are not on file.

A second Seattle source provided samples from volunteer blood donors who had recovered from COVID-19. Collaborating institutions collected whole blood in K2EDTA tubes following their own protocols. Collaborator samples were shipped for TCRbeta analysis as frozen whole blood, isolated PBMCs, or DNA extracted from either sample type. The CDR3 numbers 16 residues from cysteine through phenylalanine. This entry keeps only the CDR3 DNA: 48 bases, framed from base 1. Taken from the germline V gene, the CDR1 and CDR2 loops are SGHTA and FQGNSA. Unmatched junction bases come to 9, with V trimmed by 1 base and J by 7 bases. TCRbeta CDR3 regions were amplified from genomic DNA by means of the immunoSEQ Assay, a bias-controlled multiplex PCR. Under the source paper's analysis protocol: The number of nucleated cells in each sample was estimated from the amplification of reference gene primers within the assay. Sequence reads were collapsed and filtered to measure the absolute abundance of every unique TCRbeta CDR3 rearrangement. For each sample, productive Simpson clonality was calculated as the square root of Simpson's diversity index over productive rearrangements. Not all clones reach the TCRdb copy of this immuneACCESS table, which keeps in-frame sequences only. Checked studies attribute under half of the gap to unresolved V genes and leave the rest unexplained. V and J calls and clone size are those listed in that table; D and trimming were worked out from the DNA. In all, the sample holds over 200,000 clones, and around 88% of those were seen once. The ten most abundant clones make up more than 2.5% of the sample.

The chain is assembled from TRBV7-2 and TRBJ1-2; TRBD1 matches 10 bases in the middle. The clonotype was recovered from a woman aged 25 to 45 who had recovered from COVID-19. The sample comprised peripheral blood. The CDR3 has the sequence CASSLDGTGARGGYTF. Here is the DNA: TGTGCCAGCAGCTTAGACGGGACAGGGGCAAGGGGTGGCTACACCTTC. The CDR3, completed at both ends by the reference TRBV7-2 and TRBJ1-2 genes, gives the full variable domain GAGVSQSPSNKVTEKGKDVELRCDPISGHTALYWYRQSLGQGLEFLIYFQGNSAPDKSGLPSDRFSAERTGGSVSTLTIQRTQQEDSAVYLCASSLDGTGARGGYTFGSGTRLTVV.